The next 25 T cell receptor beta chains were all read from a single sample in a study of CD8+ T cells in alopecia areata listed by TCRdb under 2018. The library was produced with the immunoSEQ multiplex PCR assay. RNA was extracted from all samples and reverse transcribed into cDNA, which served as template for TCR sequencing. Drawn from immuneACCESS, this table holds only the in-frame rearrangements with V and J called that TCRdb kept. Clones are partly lost; checked studies trace under half to an unresolved V gene and leave the rest unexplained. This sample gives roughly 120,000 clones in total; approximately 53% of them show up just once. 0.45% to 0.5% of the sample is taken by the ten largest. This sample's time point label indicates: 4 weeks on oral tofacitinib. In light of the paper, this sample's treatment or condition label describes: oral pan-JAK inhibitor, 5-10 mg twice daily. The input for sequencing was CD4+ T cells sorted from blood, taken at week 4, from a patient treated with tofacitinib. Every receptor here comes from a human donor with alopecia areata.

Only one count was recorded for this clone. V gene TRBV13 combines with J gene TRBJ2-7; D not resolved. Trimming shortened V by 0 bases and J by 2 bases, and 14 bases separated the two germline ends. The CDR3 is 16 residues long. Looked up from germline, CDR1 is PRHDT and CDR2 is FYEKMQ (reference sequence). CDR3 nucleotide sequence: TGTGCCAGCAGCTTAGGTGGCGGCAGGTCCACCTACGAGCAGTACTTC. It translates to CASSLGGGRSTYEQYF.

The CDR3 coding sequence is TGCAGCGTTGTAGCGCTTAGCTATGGCTACACCTTC. This encodes CSVVALSYGYTF. The chain recombines TRBV29-1 with TRBJ1-2; D unclear. Deletions cut 4 bases from V and 4 bases from J, with 10 bases between. Germline-derived CDR1 and CDR2 are SQVTM and ANQGSEA. This CDR3 is built from 12 residues.

V usage is TRBV30 and J usage is TRBJ2-1; D unresolved. Germline lookup yields CDR1 GTSNPN and CDR2 SVGIG (reference sequence). Trimming pared 1 base from V and 9 bases from J, leaving 10 bases between. The CDR3 extends over 12 amino acids. This CDR3 is CAWSGTGAEQFF. The DNA of the CDR3 is TGTGCCTGGAGTGGGACCGGCGCTGAGCAGTTCTTC.

The chain uses TRBV6-5 and TRBJ1-1, with D perhaps matching TRBD1 (6 bases). Germline assignment: CDR1 MNHEY and CDR2 SVGAGI. V was trimmed by 5 bases and J by 10 bases, leaving 17 bases between them. The CDR3 has 13 residues. The CDR3 bases are TGTGCCAGCAGTCCCCGGGGGGCCGGGGGAGCTTTCTTT. Protein sequence: CASSPRGAGGAFF.

This clone appeared once. The J gene is TRBJ1-1, the V gene TRBV29-1; D not certain. The V end lost 6 bases, the J end lost 10 bases, and 12 bases lay between the germline ends. From germline, CDR1 is SQVTM and CDR2 ANQGSEA. This CDR3 has 10 residues. The CDR3 DNA is TGCAGCGTGCGGGATCCGCTAGCTTTCTTT. Residues: CSVRDPLAFF.

On this clone: Other DNA sequences in this specimen translate into the identical CDR3. V and J are TRBV30 and TRBJ1-2; 8 bases line up with TRBD1. Trimming took 0 bases from V and 4 from J; bases not matched to a gene: 1. Germline CDR1 and CDR2: GTSNPN and SVGIG (reference sequence). The CDR3 has 13 residues. CDR3 residues: CAWSVGQGYGYTF. The CDR3 coding sequence is TGTGCCTGGAGTGTAGGACAGGGCTATGGCTACACCTTC.

The chain employs TRBV29-1 and TRBJ2-2; possibly TRBD1 or TRBD2 for D (5 bases each). The V gene lost 2 bases and the J gene lost 4 bases, with 11 bases spanning the gap. The germline gives CDR1 SQVTM, CDR2 ANQGSEA. The CDR3 is made up of 14 amino acids. CDR3 amino acids: CSVEPGRSTGELFF. The CDR3 DNA is TGCAGCGTTGAACCGGGACGGTCCACCGGGGAGCTGTTTTTT.

This sequence joins TRBV29-1 and TRBJ2-7, with D possibly being TRBD1 or TRBD2 (6 bases each). V was shortened by 7 bases and J by 6 bases, with 28 bases between the two germline ends. The CDR3 length is 16 residues. The germline V gene encodes CDR1 SQVTM and CDR2 ANQGSEA. CDR3 sequence: CSATASGGGALGEQYF. Written as DNA, the CDR3 is TGCAGCGCCACCGCCAGTGGAGGGGGTGCCTTGGGCGAGCAGTACTTC.

The rearrangement links TRBV11-1 to TRBJ2-1, with 8 nucleotides matching TRBD1. V shed 5 bases, J shed 7 bases, and the junction held 10 bases outside the gene matches. The CDR3 has 15 residues. Germline values: CDR1 SGHAT, CDR2 FQDESV (reference sequence). CDR3 region: CASSHGRGRGNEQFF. CDR3 sequence (DNA): TGTGCCAGCAGCCACGGCAGGGGGCGCGGGAATGAGCAGTTCTTC.

The V gene is TRBV4-1, the J gene TRBJ1-2; 9 bases fit TRBD1. Germline CDR1 MGHRA, CDR2 YSYEKL. CDR3 length: 15 residues. The V and J ends lost 5 bases and 4 bases, in that order; junction bases with no gene match: 8. The CDR3 loop reads CASSYRTGAFYGYTF. CDR3 nucleotide sequence: TGCGCCAGCAGCTACCGGACAGGGGCCTTCTATGGCTACACCTTC.

This clone was seen a single time. The V gene is TRBV6-6, the J gene TRBJ2-3; 8 positions match TRBD1. Germline V gives CDR1 MNHNY, CDR2 SVGAGI (reference sequence). V dropped 5 bases and J dropped 3; count of bases not matched to a gene: 7. The CDR3 runs 15 residues. The chain's CDR3 is CASSLQGGRTDTQYF. In DNA form, the CDR3 reads TGTGCCAGCAGTCTACAGGGGGGACGAACAGATACGCAGTATTTT.

The J gene is TRBJ1-1, the V gene TRBV29-1, with D perhaps TRBD1 (6 bases). This CDR3 region has 14 residues. The germline V gene encodes CDR1 SQVTM and CDR2 ANQGSEA. V shed 2 bases and J shed 1 base, with 11 bases lying between them. CDR3 bases: TGCAGCGTTGAACCTAGACAGGCGAACACTGAAGCTTTCTTT. This codes for CSVEPRQANTEAFF.

The J gene is TRBJ1-2, the V gene TRBV29-1, with TRBD1 matching over 9 bases. This CDR3 comprises 14 residues. The V gene's germline CDR1 is SQVTM and CDR2 ANQGSEA. The V gene end was trimmed by 3 bases and the J gene end by 4 bases; junction bases not matched to a gene: 6. The CDR3: CSVESLDRGYGYTF. CDR3 nucleotide sequence: TGCAGCGTTGAGTCTCTGGACAGGGGCTATGGCTACACCTTC.

This sequence joins TRBV6-1 and TRBJ1-4, with D hard to call. The CDR3 is 15 amino acids. The germline gives CDR1 MNHNS, CDR2 SASEGT. Trimming removed 10 bases at V and 4 bases at J, with 19 bases between. DNA for the CDR3: TGTGCCACAGGAGCCGAACCCAATGGTAATGAAAAACTGTTTTTT. Amino acid sequence: CATGAEPNGNEKLFF.

The chain combines TRBV7-2 with TRBJ2-1, with D possibly TRBD2 on 6 matching bases. Germline V gives CDR1 SGHTA, CDR2 FQGNSA. Trimming left V 5 bases short and J 4 bases short, with 27 bases between. This CDR3 comprises 19 residues. The CDR3 here is CASSPRGAGLPSGYNEQFF. The CDR3, as DNA: TGTGCCAGCAGCCCCAGAGGGGCGGGACTTCCTTCGGGGTACAATGAGCAGTTCTTC.

This chain joins TRBV6-5 and TRBJ2-3; 7 nucleotides align to TRBD2. The CDR3 is made up of 13 amino acids. Germline trimming cut 6 bases from V and 3 bases from J; bases unmatched to any gene: 3. Germline loops: CDR1 MNHEY, CDR2 SVGAGI. The CDR3 here is CASRTSATDTQYF. The CDR3 DNA reads TGTGCCAGCAGAACTAGCGCAACAGATACGCAGTATTTT.

This clone turned up a few times. CDR3 loop: CATKQGPGANVLTF. The CDR3 DNA reads as TGTGCCACCAAACAGGGGCCCGGGGCCAACGTCCTGACTTTC. The rearrangement links TRBV2 to TRBJ2-6; 7 bases agree with TRBD1. Germline CDR1 and CDR2: SNHLY and FYNNEI. J lost 4 bases, V lost 10 bases, and 7 bases had no gene match. The CDR3 contains 14 residues.

A few counts support this clone. The CDR3 nucleotides read TGTGCCAGCAGCCAAGCGGGGTATGGCTACACCTTC. Residues: CASSQAGYGYTF. The chain couples TRBV14 to TRBJ1-2; D gene ambiguous. The CDR3 has 12 residues. Germline V lookup: CDR1 SGHDN, CDR2 FVKESK. V was trimmed by 1 base and J by 5 bases, leaving 5 bases between them.

The chain recombines TRBV29-1 with TRBJ1-1, with TRBD1 matching over 7 bases. V shed 7 bases, J shed 0 bases, and the junction held 14 bases outside the gene matches. Looked up from germline, CDR1 is SQVTM and CDR2 is ANQGSEA. CDR3 length: 16 residues. This CDR3 is CSASWDSNIMNTEAFF. Here the CDR3 DNA reads TGCAGCGCCTCTTGGGACAGCAACATCATGAACACTGAAGCTTTCTTT.

This clone was counted a few times. The chain links TRBV29-1 to TRBJ2-1, with TRBD1 as a possible D gene (6 bases). Germline lookup yields CDR1 SQVTM and CDR2 ANQGSEA. The CDR3 runs 13 residues. Trimming removed 7 bases at V and 6 bases at J, with 16 bases between. The CDR3 loop reads CSGRRTASNEQFF. The CDR3 coding sequence is TGCAGCGGCAGGAGGACAGCAAGCAATGAGCAGTTCTTC.

This clone was seen at least ten times. The gene calls are TRBV18 and TRBJ2-1; D remains unclear. The V gene's germline CDR1 is KGHSH and CDR2 LQKENI. This CDR3 has 16 residues. V gave up 2 bases and J gave up 1 base, with 12 bases separating them. In nucleotides, the CDR3 is TGTGCCAGCTCACCAGAGACGAGTCGGTCCTACAATGAGCAGTTCTTC. This sequence encodes CASSPETSRSYNEQFF.

J is TRBJ2-4 and V is TRBV6-5; TRBD1 might be the D (6 bases). The V gene's germline CDR1 is MNHEY and CDR2 SVGAGI. Trimming stripped 6 bases from V and 0 bases from J, with 6 bases between. The CDR3 sequence is 13 residues long. CDR3 sequence: CASRGGAKNIQYF. The CDR3 DNA is TGTGCCAGCAGAGGGGGAGCCAAAAACATTCAGTACTTC.

V gene TRBV29-1 combines with J gene TRBJ1-2, with a tentative D call TRBD1 (5 bases). Germline CDR1 reads SQVTM; CDR2 reads ANQGSEA. V was pared by 6 bases and J by 4 bases, with 18 bases between. The CDR3 runs to 14 residues. CDR3 nucleotide sequence: TGCAGCGTGGACCCCAGGGAGAGGGGCTATGGCTACACCTTC. Protein: CSVDPRERGYGYTF.

The J gene is TRBJ2-1, the V gene TRBV10-3; TRBD1 agrees at 8 bases. Germline CDR1 is ENHRY and CDR2 is SYGVKD. The CDR3 consists of 15 residues. With 8 bases clipped from V and 4 bases from J, the junction kept 10 bases outside the gene matches. CDR3 protein: CAIGQGDGGYNEQFF. In nucleotides, the CDR3 is TGTGCCATCGGACAGGGCGACGGCGGGTACAATGAGCAGTTCTTC.

The chain links TRBV6-5 to TRBJ2-3; D may correspond to TRBD1 or TRBD2 (5 bases each). CDR3 length: 10 amino acids. The V end lost 10 bases, the J end lost 11 bases, and 13 bases lay between the germline ends. From germline, CDR1 is MNHEY and CDR2 SVGAGI. This CDR3 is CATRERLQYF. CDR3 nucleotides: TGTGCCACCAGGGAGCGTTTGCAGTATTTT.